This TCR beta chain appears in the sequencing data of a study of cytomegalovirus exposure and HLA in healthy donors. The PCR employed 60 Vbeta primers together with 13 Jbeta primers. TCRdb's copy holds only in-frame clones and misses some; the assay was immunoSEQ multiplex PCR. Seen here are roughly 160,000 clones, about 65% observed once, and the top ten hold around 2.8%. Points on this clone: Its antigen is still unknown.

Broader study findings: Further analysis, carried out later, found HLA-associated TCR beta chains more clonally expanded than equally common other chains. In an earlier analysis, productive rearrangement rates for most beta V segments clustered near 87% or 30%.

The sequencing input was PBMCs. The receptor comes from a woman aged 25 to 45 in good health and CMV-seronegative.

The CDR3 coding sequence is TGTGCCAGCAGCTTAGCGGGGAACACTGAAGCTTTCTTT. It specifies CASSLAGNTEAFF. V usage is TRBV5-6 and J usage is TRBJ1-1; no clear D gene. The V end was cut by 2 bases, the J end by 1 base, with 6 bases between. CDR3 length: 13 residues. From germline, CDR1 is SGHDT and CDR2 YYEEEE.